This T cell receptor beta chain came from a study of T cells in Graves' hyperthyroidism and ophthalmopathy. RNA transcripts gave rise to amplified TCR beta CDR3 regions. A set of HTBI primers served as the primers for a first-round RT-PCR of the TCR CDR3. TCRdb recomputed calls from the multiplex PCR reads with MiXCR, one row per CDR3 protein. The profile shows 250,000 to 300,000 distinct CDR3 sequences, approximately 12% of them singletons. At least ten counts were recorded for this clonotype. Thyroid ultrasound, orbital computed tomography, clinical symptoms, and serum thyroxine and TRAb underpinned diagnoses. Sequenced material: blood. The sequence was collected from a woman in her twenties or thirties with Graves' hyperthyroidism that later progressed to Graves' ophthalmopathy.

DNA for the CDR3: TGTGCCAGCAGCCAAGCAACGGGGGGAGGGGCAGATACGCAGTATTTT. This codes for CASSQATGGGADTQYF. This chain uses TRBV4-2 with TRBJ2-3; TRBD2 matches at 7 bases. The germline V gene encodes CDR1 LGHNA and CDR2 YNFKEQ. V lost 1 base and J lost 4; bases outside the gene matches: 8. The CDR3 is 16 amino acids.